These 4 T cell receptor beta chains share one sample of origin, sequenced in a study of cytomegalovirus exposure and HLA in healthy donors. The PCR employed 60 Vbeta primers together with 13 Jbeta primers. TCRdb keeps only in-frame clones here, not all; method: immunoSEQ multiplex PCR. The sample contains about 160,000 clones, more than 80% of which appear only once. The specimen was PBMCs. The origin of the receptors is a woman aged 45-65 years in good health and CMV-seronegative.

The chain carries TRBV7-2 and TRBJ2-1; 12 bases are a match to TRBD2. In germline, CDR1 is SGHTA, CDR2 FQGNSA. J lost 3 bases, V lost 4 bases, and 4 bases had no gene match. The CDR3 runs 16 residues. The chain's CDR3 is CASSSGLAGLYNEQFF. The CDR3 DNA reads TGTGCCAGCAGCTCCGGACTAGCGGGGCTCTACAATGAGCAGTTCTTC.

This rearrangement joins TRBV6-1 to TRBJ1-1; D not resolved. The germline gives CDR1 MNHNS, CDR2 SASEGT. CDR3 length equals 13 residues. The ends were cut back, 6 bases at V and 4 bases at J, with 12 bases in the middle. The CDR3: CASRWEVLTEAFF. The CDR3 DNA sequence: TGTGCCAGCAGGTGGGAGGTCCTCACTGAAGCTTTCTTT.

V usage is TRBV27 and J usage is TRBJ1-5; D possibly corresponds to TRBD1 (6 bases). This CDR3 is built from 14 residues. V was trimmed by 5 bases and J by 5 bases, leaving 13 bases between them. Germline-derived CDR1 and CDR2 are MNHEY and SMNVEV (reference sequence). This chain's CDR3 is CASSPNRDYQPQHF. The DNA for the CDR3 is TGTGCCAGCAGTCCTAACAGGGATTATCAGCCCCAGCATTTT.

The CDR3 sequence is CSVSDSTSSYNEQFF. The CDR3 nucleotides are TGCAGCGTTTCGGACTCGACAAGCTCCTACAATGAGCAGTTCTTC. The chain combines TRBV29-1 with TRBJ2-1; D might be TRBD2 (5 bases). The CDR3 extends over 15 amino acids. V dropped 5 bases and J dropped 0 bases, with 14 bases sitting between them. Germline V gene sequence: CDR1 SQVTM, CDR2 ANQGSEA.